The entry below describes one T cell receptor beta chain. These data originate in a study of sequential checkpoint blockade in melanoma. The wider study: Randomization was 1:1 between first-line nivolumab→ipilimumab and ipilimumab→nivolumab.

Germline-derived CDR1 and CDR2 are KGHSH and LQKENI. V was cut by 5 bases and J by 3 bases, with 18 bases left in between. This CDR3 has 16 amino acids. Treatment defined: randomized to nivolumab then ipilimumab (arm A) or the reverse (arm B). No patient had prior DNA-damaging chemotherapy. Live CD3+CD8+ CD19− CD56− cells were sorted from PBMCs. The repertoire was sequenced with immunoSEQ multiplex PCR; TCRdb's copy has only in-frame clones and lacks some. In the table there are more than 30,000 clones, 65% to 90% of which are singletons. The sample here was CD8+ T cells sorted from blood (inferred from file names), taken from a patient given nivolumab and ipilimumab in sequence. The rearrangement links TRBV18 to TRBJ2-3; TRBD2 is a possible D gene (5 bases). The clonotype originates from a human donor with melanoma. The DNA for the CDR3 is TGTGCCAGCTCAACCCAGCCCGGGGAAAGGACAGATACGCAGTATTTT. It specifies CASSTQPGERTDTQYF.